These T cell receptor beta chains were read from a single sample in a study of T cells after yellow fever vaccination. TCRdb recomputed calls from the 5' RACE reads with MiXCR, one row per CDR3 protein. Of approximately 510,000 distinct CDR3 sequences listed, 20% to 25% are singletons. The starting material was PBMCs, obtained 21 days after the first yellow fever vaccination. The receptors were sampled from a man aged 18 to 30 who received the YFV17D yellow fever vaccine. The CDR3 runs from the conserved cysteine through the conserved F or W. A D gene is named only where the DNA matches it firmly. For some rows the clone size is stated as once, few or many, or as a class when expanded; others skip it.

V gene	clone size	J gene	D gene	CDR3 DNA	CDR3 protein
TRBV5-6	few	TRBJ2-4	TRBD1	TGTGCCAGCAGTTCGACAGGGCAAAACATTCAGTACTTC	CASSSTGQNIQYF
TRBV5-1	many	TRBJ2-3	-	TGCGCCAGCAGCCCCTTCCAGGGTCCCCTAGGGGATACGCAGTATTTT	CASSPFQGPLGDTQYF
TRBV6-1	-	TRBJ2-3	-	TGTGCCAGCAGCCCCGGGAGCGGCCTGAGTACAGATACGCAGTATTTT	CASSPGSGLSTDTQYF
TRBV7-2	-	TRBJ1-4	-	TGTGCCAGCAGCTCCACCGGGGGGGCTGAAAAACTGTTTTTT	CASSSTGGAEKLFF
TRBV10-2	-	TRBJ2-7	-	TGCGCCAGCAGTGAGTTTACAAACTACCGGGACGAGCAGTACTTC	CASSEFTNYRDEQYF
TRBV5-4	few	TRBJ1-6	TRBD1	TGTGCCAGCAGCCTGGACAGGGAGTCACCCCTCCACTTT	CASSLDRESPLHF
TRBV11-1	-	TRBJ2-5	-	TGTGCCAGCAGCCCCCCGGGACCGTTGTACCAAGAGACCCAGTACTTC	CASSPPGPLYQETQYF
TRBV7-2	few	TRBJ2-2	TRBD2	TGTGCCAGCAGCCTTCCTAGCGGGGGGGCCACCGGGGAGCTGTTTTTT	CASSLPSGGATGELFF
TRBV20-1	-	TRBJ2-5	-	TGCAGTTCAACCCGGCCGGGGGCGTGGGAGACCCAGTACTTC	CSSTRPGAWETQYF
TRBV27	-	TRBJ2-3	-	TGTGCCAGCAGTTTAGGTGGACCACTGATAGATACGCAGTATTTT	CASSLGGPLIDTQYF
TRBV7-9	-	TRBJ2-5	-	TGTGCCAGTGGAGGGGAGACCCAGTACTTC	CASGGETQYF
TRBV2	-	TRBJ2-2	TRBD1	TGTGCCAGCTCAGGGGGCTGGAACACCGGGGAGCTGTTTTTT	CASSGGWNTGELFF
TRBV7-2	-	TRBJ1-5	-	TGTGCCAGCAGCTTAGTCTCGTTAGGGTCGCCCCAGCATTTT	CASSLVSLGSPQHF
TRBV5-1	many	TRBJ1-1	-	TGCGCCAGCAGCTTGACGGGGAGGAACACTGAAGCTTTCTTT	CASSLTGRNTEAFF
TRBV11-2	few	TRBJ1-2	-	TGTGCCAGCAGCTGGCGGGTCTCTGGCTACACCTTC	CASSWRVSGYTF
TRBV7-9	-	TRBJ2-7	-	TGTGCCAGCAGCTTAGCAGGGACTTACTACGAGCAGTACTTC	CASSLAGTYYEQYF
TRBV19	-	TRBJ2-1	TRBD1	TGTGCCAGTAGTCCCTACGGGACAGGGGTCGATGAGCAGTTCTTC	CASSPYGTGVDEQFF
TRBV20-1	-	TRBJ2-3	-	TGCAGTGCTAGAGACCGGGATACGCAGTATTTT	CSARDRDTQYF
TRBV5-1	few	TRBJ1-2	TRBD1	TGCGCCAGCAGCTGGGGCCAGGGGGCGAATGGCTACACCTTC	CASSWGQGANGYTF
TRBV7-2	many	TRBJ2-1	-	TGTGCCAGCAGCTTAGTCAATGAGCAGTTCTTC	CASSLVNEQFF